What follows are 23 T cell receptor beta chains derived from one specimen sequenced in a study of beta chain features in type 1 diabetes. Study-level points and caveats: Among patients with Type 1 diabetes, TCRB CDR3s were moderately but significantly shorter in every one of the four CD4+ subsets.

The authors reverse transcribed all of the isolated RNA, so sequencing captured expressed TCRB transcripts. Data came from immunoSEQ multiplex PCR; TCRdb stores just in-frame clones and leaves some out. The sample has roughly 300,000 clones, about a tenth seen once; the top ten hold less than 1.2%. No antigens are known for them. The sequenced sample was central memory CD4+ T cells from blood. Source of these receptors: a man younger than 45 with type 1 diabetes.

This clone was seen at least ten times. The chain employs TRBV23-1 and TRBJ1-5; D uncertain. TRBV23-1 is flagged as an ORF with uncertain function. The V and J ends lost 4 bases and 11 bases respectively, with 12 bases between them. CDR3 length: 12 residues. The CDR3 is CASSRRSSAQHF. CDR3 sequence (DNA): TGCGCCAGCAGTCGAAGGTCTTCGGCCCAGCATTTT.

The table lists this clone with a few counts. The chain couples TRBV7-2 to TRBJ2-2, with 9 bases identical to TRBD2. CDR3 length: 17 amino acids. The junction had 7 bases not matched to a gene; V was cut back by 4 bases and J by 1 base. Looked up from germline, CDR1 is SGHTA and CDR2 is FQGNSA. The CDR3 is CASSWPRGRENTGELFF. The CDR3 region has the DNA TGTGCCAGCAGCTGGCCCCGCGGGAGGGAGAACACCGGGGAGCTGTTTTTT. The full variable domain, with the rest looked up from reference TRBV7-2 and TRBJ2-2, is GAGVSQSPSNKVTEKGKDVELRCDPISGHTALYWYRQSLGQGLEFLIYFQGNSAPDKSGLPSDRFSAERTGGSVSTLTIQRTQQEDSAVYLCASSWPRGRENTGELFFGEGSRLTVL.

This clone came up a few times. In DNA form, the CDR3 reads TGTGCCAGCAGCTCCTTCTCGGGACAGGGTGGCGAGCAGTACTTC. It translates to CASSSFSGQGGEQYF. This chain connects TRBV7-2 to TRBJ2-7; TRBD1 agrees at 9 bases. With 4 bases clipped from V and 6 bases from J, the junction kept 10 bases outside the gene matches. Germline-derived CDR1 and CDR2 are SGHTA and FQGNSA. CDR3 length: 15 residues. The full variable domain, its missing parts supplied by reference TRBV7-2 and TRBJ2-7, is GAGVSQSPSNKVTEKGKDVELRCDPISGHTALYWYRQSLGQGLEFLIYFQGNSAPDKSGLPSDRFSAERTGGSVSTLTIQRTQQEDSAVYLCASSSFSGQGGEQYFGPGTRLTVT.

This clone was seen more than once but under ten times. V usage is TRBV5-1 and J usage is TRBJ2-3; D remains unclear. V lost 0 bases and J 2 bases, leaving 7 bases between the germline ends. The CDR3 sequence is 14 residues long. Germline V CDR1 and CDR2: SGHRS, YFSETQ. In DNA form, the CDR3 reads TGCGCCAGCAGCTTGGATGGAATCACAGATACGCAGTATTTT. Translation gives CASSLDGITDTQYF.

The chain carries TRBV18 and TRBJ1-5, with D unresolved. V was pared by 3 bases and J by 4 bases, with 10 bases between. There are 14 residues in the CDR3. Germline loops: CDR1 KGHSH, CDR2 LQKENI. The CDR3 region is CASSPDGGNQPQHF. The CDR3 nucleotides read TGTGCCAGCTCACCGGATGGCGGTAATCAGCCCCAGCATTTT.

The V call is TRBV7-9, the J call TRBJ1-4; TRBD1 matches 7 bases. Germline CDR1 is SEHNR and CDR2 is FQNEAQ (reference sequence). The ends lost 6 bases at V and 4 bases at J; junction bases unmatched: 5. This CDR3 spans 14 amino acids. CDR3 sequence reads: CASRPTGDNEKLFF. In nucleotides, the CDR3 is TGTGCCAGCAGGCCCACAGGGGATAATGAAAAACTGTTTTTT.

The CDR3 DNA reads as TGTGCCAGCAGACCGAAGGAGAGCACAGATACGCAGTATTTT. Its protein is CASRPKESTDTQYF. J is TRBJ2-3 and V is TRBV6-5; D is unresolved. Germline CDR1 MNHEY, CDR2 SVGAGI. The CDR3 runs to 14 residues. The V end was cut by 6 bases, the J end by 0 bases, with 10 bases between.

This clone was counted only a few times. In DNA, the CDR3 is TGCGCCAGCAGTGAACAGGGGACTAGCAATCAGCCCCAGCATTTT. Translated, it gives CASSEQGTSNQPQHF. J is TRBJ1-5 and V is TRBV10-2; 7 nucleotides align to TRBD1. In germline, CDR1 is WSHSY, CDR2 SAAADI. J gave up 0 bases and V 3 bases, and 2 bases lay outside the gene matches. CDR3 length: 15 residues.

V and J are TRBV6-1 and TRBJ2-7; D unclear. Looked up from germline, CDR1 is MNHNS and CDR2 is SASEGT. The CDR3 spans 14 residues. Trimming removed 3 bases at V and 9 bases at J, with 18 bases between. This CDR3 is CASSEARSSPRQYF. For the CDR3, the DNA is TGTGCCAGCAGTGAGGCTCGTAGCTCCCCGAGGCAGTACTTC.

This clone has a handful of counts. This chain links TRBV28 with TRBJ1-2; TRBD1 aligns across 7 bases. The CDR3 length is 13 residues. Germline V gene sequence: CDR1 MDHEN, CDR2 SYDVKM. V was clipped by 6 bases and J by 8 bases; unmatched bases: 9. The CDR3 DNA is TGTGCCAGCAGGATGACAGGGAAGATCGGCTACACCTTC. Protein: CASRMTGKIGYTF.

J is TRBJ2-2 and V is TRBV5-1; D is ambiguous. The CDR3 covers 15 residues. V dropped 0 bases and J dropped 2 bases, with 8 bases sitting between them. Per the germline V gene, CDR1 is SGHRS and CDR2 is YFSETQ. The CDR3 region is CASSLEVGNTGELFF. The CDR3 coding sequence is TGCGCCAGCAGCTTGGAGGTTGGAAACACCGGGGAGCTGTTTTTT.

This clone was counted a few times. CDR3 residues: CAWSVGGVGTQYF. In nucleotides, the CDR3 is TGTGCCTGGAGTGTCGGTGGGGTTGGGACCCAGTACTTC. The chain has TRBV30 and TRBJ2-5; D not resolved. The CDR3 extends over 13 amino acids. Germline V CDR1 and CDR2: GTSNPN, SVGIG (reference sequence). Trimming left V 0 bases short and J 7 bases short, with 12 bases between.

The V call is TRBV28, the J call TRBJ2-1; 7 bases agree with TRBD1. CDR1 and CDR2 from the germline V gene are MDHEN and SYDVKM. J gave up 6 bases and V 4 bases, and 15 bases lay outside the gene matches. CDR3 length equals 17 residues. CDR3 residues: CASSSLIRDSGFNEQFF. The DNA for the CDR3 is TGTGCCAGCAGTTCGTTAATCCGGGACAGCGGTTTCAATGAGCAGTTCTTC. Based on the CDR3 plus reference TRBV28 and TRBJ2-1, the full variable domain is DVKVTQSSRYLVKRTGEKVFLECVQDMDHENMFWYRQDPGLGLRLIYFSYDVKMKEKGDIPEGYSVSREKKERFSLILESASTNQTSMYLCASSSLIRDSGFNEQFFGPGTRLTVL.

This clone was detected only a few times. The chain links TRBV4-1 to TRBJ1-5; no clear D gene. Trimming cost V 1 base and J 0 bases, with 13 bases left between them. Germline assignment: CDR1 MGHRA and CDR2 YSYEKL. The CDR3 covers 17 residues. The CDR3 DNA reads TGCGCCAGCAGCCAAGTTGATTTGGGTTTTAGCAATCAGCCCCAGCATTTT. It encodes CASSQVDLGFSNQPQHF.

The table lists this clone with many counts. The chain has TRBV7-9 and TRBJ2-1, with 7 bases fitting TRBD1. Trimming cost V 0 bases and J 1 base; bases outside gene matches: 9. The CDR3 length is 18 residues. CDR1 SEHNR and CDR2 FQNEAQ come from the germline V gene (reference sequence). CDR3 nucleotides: TGTGCCAGCAGCTTAGCGTACGTGGGGGACAGTTCCTACAATGAGCAGTTCTTC. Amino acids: CASSLAYVGDSSYNEQFF.

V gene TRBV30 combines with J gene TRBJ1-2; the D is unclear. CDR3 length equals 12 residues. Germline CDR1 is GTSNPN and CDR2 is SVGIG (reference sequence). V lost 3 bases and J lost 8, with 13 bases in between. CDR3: CAWSREVPGYTF. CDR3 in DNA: TGTGCCTGGAGCCGTGAAGTGCCCGGCTACACCTTC. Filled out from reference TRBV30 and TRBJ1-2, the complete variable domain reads SQTIHQWPATLVQPVGSPLSLECTVEGTSNPNLYWYRQAAGRGLQLLFYSVGIGQISSEVPQNLSASRPQDRQFILSSKKLLLSDSGFYLCAWSREVPGYTFGSGTRLTVV.

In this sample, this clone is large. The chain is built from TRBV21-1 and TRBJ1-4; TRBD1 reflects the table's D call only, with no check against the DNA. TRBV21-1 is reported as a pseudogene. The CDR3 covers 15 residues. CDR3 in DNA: TGTGCCAGCAGCGGGTCCGGGACAGGGAATGAAAAACTGTTTTTT. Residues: CASSGSGTGNEKLFF.

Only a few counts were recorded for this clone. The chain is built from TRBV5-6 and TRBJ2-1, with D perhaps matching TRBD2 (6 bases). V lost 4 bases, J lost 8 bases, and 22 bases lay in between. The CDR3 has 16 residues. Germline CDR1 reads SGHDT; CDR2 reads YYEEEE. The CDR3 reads CASSIPTGRGKDEQFF. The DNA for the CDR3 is TGTGCCAGCAGCATACCGACGGGGCGGGGAAAGGATGAGCAGTTCTTC. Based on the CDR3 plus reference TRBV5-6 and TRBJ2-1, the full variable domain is DAGVTQSPTHLIKTRGQQVTLRCSPKSGHDTVSWYQQALGQGPQFIFQYYEEEERQRGNFPDRFSGHQFPNYSSELNVNALLLGDSALYLCASSIPTGRGKDEQFFGPGTRLTVL.

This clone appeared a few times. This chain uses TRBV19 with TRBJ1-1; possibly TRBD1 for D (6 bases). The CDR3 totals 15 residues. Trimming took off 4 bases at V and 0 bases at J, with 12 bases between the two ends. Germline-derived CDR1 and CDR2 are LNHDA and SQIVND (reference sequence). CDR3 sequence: CASSTTGIMNTEAFF. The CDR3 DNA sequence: TGTGCCAGTAGTACGACAGGAATCATGAACACTGAAGCTTTCTTT.

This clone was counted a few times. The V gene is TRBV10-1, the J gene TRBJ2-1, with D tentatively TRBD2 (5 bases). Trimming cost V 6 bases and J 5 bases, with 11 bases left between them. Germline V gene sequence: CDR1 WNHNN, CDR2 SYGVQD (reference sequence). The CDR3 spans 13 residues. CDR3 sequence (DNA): TGCGCCAGCAGGTGGGGAGCTAACAATGAGCAGTTCTTC. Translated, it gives CASRWGANNEQFF.

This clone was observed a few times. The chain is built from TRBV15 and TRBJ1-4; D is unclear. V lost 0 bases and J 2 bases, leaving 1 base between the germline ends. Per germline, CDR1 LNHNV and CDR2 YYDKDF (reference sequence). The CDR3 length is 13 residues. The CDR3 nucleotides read TGTGCCACCAGCAGAGATACTAATGAAAAACTGTTTTTT. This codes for CATSRDTNEKLFF.

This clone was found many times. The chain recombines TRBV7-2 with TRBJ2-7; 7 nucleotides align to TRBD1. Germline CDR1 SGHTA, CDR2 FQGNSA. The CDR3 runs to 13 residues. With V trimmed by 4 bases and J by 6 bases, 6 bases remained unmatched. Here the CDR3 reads CASSYSRDSEQYF. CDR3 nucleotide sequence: TGTGCCAGCAGCTATTCACGGGACAGCGAGCAGTACTTC. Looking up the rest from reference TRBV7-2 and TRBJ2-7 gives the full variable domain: GAGVSQSPSNKVTEKGKDVELRCDPISGHTALYWYRQSLGQGLEFLIYFQGNSAPDKSGLPSDRFSAERTGGSVSTLTIQRTQQEDSAVYLCASSYSRDSEQYFGPGTRLTVT.

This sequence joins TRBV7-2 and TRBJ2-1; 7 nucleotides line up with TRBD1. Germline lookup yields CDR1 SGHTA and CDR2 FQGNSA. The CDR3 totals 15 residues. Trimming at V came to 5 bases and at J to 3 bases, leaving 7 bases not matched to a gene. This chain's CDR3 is CASSRRTGDYNEQFF. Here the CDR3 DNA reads TGTGCCAGCAGCCGAAGGACAGGAGACTACAATGAGCAGTTCTTC.